This passage covers 3 T cell receptor beta chains from one sample sequenced in a study of shared clonotypes between healthy human individuals. CD45RO-negative cells were positively selected for CCR7, leaving out terminally differentiated effector memory CD45RA+ cells. Measured with immunoSEQ multiplex PCR; TCRdb has only the in-frame clones, and not every one. The sample consists of around 580,000 clones, 95% to 98% of them appearing once. The sequenced sample was naive CD8+ T cells sorted from blood. The receptors were sampled from a man aged 25-45 years in good health.

This chain joins TRBV11-2 and TRBJ2-5; D might be TRBD1 or TRBD2, each matching 5 bases. The CDR3 is made up of 14 amino acids. CDR1 is SGHAT, CDR2 FQNNGV, per germline. The ends were cut back, 0 bases at V and 2 bases at J, with 7 bases in the middle. CDR3 coding DNA: TGTGCCAGCAGCTTAGAGGGGGTTCAAGAGACCCAGTACTTC. Its translation is CASSLEGVQETQYF.

This sequence joins TRBV4-1 and TRBJ2-7, with TRBD2 matching 7 bases. From germline, CDR1 is MGHRA and CDR2 YSYEKL. This CDR3 region has 16 residues. Losses at the gene ends were 6 bases for V and 6 bases for J; bases not matched to a gene: 17. Written as DNA, the CDR3 is TGCGCCAGCAGGGACTCAACGGGTACACTAGCGAGCGAGCAGTACTTC. It translates to CASRDSTGTLASEQYF.

V is TRBV29-1 and J is TRBJ1-2; 11 nucleotides match TRBD1. The length of the CDR3 is 15 residues. Germline lookup yields CDR1 SQVTM and CDR2 ANQGSEA. The J segment lost 3 bases and the V segment lost 3 bases, leaving 6 bases of the junction unmatched. CDR3 in DNA: TGCAGCGTTGACACGGGACAGGGGGTCGACTATGGCTACACCTTC. Its translation: CSVDTGQGVDYGYTF.